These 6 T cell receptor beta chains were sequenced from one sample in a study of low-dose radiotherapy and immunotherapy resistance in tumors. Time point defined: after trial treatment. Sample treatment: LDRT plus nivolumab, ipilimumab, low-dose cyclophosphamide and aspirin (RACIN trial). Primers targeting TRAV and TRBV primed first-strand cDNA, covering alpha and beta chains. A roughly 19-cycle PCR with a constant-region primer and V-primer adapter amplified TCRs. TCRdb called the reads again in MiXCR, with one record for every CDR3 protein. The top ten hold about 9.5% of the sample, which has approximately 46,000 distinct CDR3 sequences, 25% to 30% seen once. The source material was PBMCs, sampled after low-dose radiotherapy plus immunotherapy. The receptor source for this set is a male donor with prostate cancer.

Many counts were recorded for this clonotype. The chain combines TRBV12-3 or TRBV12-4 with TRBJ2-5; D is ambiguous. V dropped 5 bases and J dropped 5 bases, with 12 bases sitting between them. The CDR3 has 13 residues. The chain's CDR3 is CASSPDGRETQYF. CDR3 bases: TGTGCCAGCAGTCCCGACGGAAGGGAGACCCAGTACTTC.

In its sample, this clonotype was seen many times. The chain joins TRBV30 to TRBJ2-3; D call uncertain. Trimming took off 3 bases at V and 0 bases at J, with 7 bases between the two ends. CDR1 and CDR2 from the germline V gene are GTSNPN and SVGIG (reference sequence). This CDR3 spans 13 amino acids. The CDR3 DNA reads TGTGCCTGGAGGACCGCTAGCACAGATACGCAGTATTTT. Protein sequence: CAWRTASTDTQYF.

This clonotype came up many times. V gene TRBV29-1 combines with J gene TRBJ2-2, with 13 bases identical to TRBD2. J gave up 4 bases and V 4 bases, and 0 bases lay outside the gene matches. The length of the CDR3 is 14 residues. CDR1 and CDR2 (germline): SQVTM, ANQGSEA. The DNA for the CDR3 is TGCAGCGTTGGACTAGCGGGAGGCACCGGGGAGCTGTTTTTT. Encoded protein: CSVGLAGGTGELFF.

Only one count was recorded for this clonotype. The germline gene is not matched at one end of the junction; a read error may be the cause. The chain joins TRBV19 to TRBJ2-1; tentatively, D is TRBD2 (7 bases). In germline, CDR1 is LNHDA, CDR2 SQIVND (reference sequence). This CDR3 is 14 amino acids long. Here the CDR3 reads CASSRDGGPNGQFF. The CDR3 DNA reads TGTGCCAGTAGCCGGGACGGGGGGCCCAATGGGCAGTTCTTC. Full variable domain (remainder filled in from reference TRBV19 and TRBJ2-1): DGGITQSPKYLFRKEGQNVTLSCEQNLNHDAMYWYRQDPGQGLRLIYYSQIVNDFQKGDIAEGYSVSREKKESFPLTVTSAQKNPTAFYLCASSRDGGPNGQFFGPGTRLTVL.

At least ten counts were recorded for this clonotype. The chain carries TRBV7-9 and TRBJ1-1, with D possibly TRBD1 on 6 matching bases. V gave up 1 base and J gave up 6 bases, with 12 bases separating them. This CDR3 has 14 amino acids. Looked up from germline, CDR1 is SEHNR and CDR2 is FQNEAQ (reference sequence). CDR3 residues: CASSLGTALAEAFF. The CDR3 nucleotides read TGTGCCAGCAGCTTAGGGACAGCGCTTGCTGAAGCTTTCTTT.

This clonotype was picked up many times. CDR3 nucleotide sequence: TGTGCCAGCAGTTTAGGGCAGGGGGGCGGCTACACCTTC. Its translation is CASSLGQGGGYTF. The chain couples TRBV28 to TRBJ1-2; 7 bases are a match to TRBD1. Per germline, CDR1 MDHEN and CDR2 SYDVKM. Losses at the gene ends were 2 bases for V and 8 bases for J; bases not matched to a gene: 5. The CDR3 loop spans 13 amino acids.